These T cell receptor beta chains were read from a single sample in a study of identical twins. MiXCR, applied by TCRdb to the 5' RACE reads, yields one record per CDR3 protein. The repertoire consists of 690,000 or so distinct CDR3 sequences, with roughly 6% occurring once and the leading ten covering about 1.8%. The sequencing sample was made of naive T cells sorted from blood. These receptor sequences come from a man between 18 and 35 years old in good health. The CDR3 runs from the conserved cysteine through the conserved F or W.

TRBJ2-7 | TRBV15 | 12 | CATSRGGVEQYF
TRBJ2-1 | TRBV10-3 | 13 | CAISAPKGYEQFF
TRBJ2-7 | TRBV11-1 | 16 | CASSKQKGTGVYEQYF
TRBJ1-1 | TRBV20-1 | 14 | CSARYPQVNTEAFF
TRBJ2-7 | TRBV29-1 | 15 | CSVTTGTTSSYEQYF
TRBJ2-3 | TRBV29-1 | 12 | CSVEDRPDTQYF
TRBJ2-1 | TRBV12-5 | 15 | CASEGLAGGKIEQFF
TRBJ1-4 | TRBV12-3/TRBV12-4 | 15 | CASSIDRDALVGLFF
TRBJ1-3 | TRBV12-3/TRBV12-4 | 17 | CASSSPGTGSSGNTIYF
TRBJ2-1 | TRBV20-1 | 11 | CSARAKNEQFF
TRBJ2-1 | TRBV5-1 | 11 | CASTLEIEQFF
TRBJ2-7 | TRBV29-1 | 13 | CSVDPGRAGEQYF
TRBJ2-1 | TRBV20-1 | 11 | CSARTGYEQFF
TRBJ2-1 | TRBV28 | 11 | CASSLLHEQFF
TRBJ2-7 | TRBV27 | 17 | CASSSRRLAGGLYEQYF
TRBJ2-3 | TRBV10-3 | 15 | CAISEGGPSTDTQYF
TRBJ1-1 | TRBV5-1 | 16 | CASSLGGLRGGTEAFF
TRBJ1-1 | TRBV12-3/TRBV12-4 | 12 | CASSTENTEAFF
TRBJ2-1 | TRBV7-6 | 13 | CASSSSTLNEQFF
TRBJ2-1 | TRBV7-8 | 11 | CASSPLVKQFF
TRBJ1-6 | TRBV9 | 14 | CASSVGDHNSPLHF
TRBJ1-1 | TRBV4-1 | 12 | CASSQWNTEAFF
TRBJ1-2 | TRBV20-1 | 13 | CSAPGQGHYGYTF
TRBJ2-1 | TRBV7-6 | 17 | CASSWVGGTSSYNEQFF
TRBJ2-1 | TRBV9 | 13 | CASSVHQGYEQFF
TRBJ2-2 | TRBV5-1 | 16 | CASSDGAGANTGELFF
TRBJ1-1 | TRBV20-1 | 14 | CSARDGRVNTEAFF
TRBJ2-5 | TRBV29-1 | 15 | CSHPGTSGSSQTQYF
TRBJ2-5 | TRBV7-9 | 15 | CASSFNRQNQETQYF
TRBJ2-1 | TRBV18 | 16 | CASSPSGTGGVYEQFF
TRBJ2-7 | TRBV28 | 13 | CASSLEKHYEQYF
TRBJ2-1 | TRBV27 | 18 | CASRPRTSGSVGYNEQFF
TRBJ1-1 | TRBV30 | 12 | CAWIWKDSEAFF
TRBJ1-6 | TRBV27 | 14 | CASSPGRTESPLHF
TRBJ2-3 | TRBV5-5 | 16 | CASSLEPLPGTDTQYF
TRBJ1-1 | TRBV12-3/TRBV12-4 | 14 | CASSSGQGSTEAFF
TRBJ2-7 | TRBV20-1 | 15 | CSAYDGEKSSYEQYF
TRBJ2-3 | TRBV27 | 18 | CASSFIRFGGLSTDTQYF
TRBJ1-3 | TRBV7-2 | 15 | CASSTDLHYGNTIYF
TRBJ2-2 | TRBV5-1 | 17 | CASSFLRGGTNTGELFF
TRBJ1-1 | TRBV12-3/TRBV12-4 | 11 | CASSRNTEAFF
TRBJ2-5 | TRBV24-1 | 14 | CATSDSDYQETQYF
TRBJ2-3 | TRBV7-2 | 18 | CASSLALAISGSTDTQYF
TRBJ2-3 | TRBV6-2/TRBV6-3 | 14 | CATTPAGVADTQYF
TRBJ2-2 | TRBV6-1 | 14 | CASSRTGLNGELFF
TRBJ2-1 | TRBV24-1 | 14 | CATSDWRGLNEQFF
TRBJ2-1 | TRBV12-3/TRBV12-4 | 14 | CASVRSGPYNEQFF
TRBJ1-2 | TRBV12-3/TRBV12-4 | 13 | CASRDGRSYGYTF
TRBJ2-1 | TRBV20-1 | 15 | CSARGTDYSYNEQFF
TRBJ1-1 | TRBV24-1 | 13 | CATSDPASLRAFF
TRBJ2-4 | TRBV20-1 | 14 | CSVHISTAPDIQYF
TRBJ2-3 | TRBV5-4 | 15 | CASSRREGSTDTQYF
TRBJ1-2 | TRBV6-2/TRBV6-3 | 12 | CASSLQLRGYTF
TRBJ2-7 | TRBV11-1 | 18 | CASSLGRGLADTSYEQYF
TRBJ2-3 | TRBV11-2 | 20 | CASSLAPVASGRELTDTQYF
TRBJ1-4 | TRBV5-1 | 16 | CASSSIHSSQDEKLFF
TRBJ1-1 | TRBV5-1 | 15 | CASTEQGVGNTEAFF
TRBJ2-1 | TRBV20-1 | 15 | CSARETGTRWAEQFF
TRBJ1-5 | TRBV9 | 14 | CASSADGGNQPQHF
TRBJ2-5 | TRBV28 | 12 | CASSAGRETQYF